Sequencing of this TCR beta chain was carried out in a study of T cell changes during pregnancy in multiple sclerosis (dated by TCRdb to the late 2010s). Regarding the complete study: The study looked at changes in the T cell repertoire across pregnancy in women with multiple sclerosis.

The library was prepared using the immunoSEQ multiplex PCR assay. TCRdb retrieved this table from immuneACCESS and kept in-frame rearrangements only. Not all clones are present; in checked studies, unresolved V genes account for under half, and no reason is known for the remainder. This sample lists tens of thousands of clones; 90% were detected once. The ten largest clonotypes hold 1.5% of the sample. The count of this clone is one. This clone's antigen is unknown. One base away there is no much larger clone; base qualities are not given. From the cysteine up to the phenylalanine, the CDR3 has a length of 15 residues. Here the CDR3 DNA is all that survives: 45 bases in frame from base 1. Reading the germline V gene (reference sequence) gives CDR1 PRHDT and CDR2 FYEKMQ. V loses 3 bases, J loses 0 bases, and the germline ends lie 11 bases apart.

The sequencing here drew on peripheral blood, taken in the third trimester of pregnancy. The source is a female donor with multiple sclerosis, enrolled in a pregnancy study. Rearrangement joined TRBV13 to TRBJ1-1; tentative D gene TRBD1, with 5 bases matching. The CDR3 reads CASSFETAMNTEAFF. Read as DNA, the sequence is TGTGCCAGCAGCTTCGAGACAGCTATGAACACTGAAGCTTTCTTT.